A single sample is the source of the 27 T cell receptor beta chains below, sequenced in a study of T cell repertoires in ileal Crohn's disease. The protocol was immunoSEQ multiplex PCR, while the TCRdb copy is restricted to in-frame clones and leaves out a portion. The table has 2,500 to 3,500 clones, about 76% seen once. Time point denoted: inflamed ileum from the surgical specimen. Sequencing input: ileal tissue. All receptors derive from an adult with Crohn's disease.

The chain links TRBV11-2 to TRBJ2-5, with TRBD1 matching over 9 bases. The CDR3 loop spans 15 amino acids. CDR1 SGHAT and CDR2 FQNNGV come from the germline V gene. Trimming took 2 bases from V and 5 from J; bases not matched to a gene: 6. The CDR3 region has the DNA TGTGCCAGCAGCTTATGGGGACAGGGCCAGGAGACCCAGTACTTC. Protein: CASSLWGQGQETQYF.

This clone was observed once. The V and J genes are TRBV5-4 and TRBJ1-2; D ambiguous. The CDR3 covers 15 residues. V was trimmed by 0 bases and J by 4 bases, leaving 13 bases between them. The germline V gene encodes CDR1 SGHNT and CDR2 YYREEE (reference sequence). CDR3 sequence: CASSLDLSKSYGYTF. CDR3 nucleotides: TGTGCCAGCAGCTTGGATTTGAGCAAGAGCTATGGCTACACCTTC.

Comments on this clone: Compared with germline, one end of the junction differs, possibly owing to a read error. The CDR3 DNA is TGTGCCAGCAGTTTAACGCCGAGGGCTGAGGCTTTCTTT. Amino acid sequence: CASSLTPRAEAFF. The J gene is TRBJ1-1, the V gene TRBV27, with unresolved D. The CDR3 sequence is 13 residues long. The V gene's germline CDR1 is MNHEY and CDR2 SMNVEV (reference sequence).

The rearrangement uses TRBV2 and TRBJ2-5, with D maybe TRBD2 (6 bases). There are 16 residues in the CDR3. Germline CDR1 SNHLY, CDR2 FYNNEI. V was pared by 4 bases and J by 4 bases, with 19 bases between. The CDR3 nucleotides are TGTGCCAGCAGTGCCCCGGGACTTAGAAGCGTAGAGACCCAGTACTTC. Translation: CASSAPGLRSVETQYF.

This clone occurred once. The V gene is TRBV7-2, the J gene TRBJ1-3; maybe TRBD1 (6 bases). The CDR3 has 16 residues. Germline V CDR1 and CDR2: SGHTA, FQGNSA. Trimming removed 0 bases at V and 2 bases at J, with 11 bases between. The chain's CDR3 is CASSLAGGSTGNTIYF. CDR3 in DNA: TGTGCCAGCAGCTTAGCAGGGGGGTCAACTGGAAACACCATATATTTT.

The chain employs TRBV7-2 and TRBJ1-2; 10 nucleotides agree with TRBD1. CDR3 size: 15 residues. Germline trimming cut 2 bases from V and 2 bases from J; bases unmatched to any gene: 2. Germline V gene sequence: CDR1 SGHTA, CDR2 FQGNSA. CDR3 sequence reads: CASSLLGQGNYGYTF. Written as DNA, the CDR3 is TGTGCCAGCAGCTTACTGGGACAGGGGAACTATGGCTACACCTTC.

The rearrangement joins TRBV19 to TRBJ1-2, with a possible D match to TRBD1 (5 bases). Per germline, CDR1 LNHDA and CDR2 SQIVND (reference sequence). The CDR3 runs to 15 residues. V lost 4 bases and J 4 bases, leaving 16 bases between the germline ends. The CDR3 region is CASSRQLQGTYGYTF. CDR3 nucleotide sequence: TGTGCCAGTAGTAGACAGCTTCAGGGAACCTATGGCTACACCTTC.

The J gene is TRBJ2-7, the V gene TRBV28; 8 positions match TRBD1. The CDR3 is made up of 14 amino acids. In germline, CDR1 is MDHEN, CDR2 SYDVKM. V was pared by 7 bases and J by 5 bases, with 10 bases of the junction left unmatched. CDR3 in DNA: TGTGCCAGCACCACGATCAGGGGGCGTGACGAGCAGTACTTC. As protein: CASTTIRGRDEQYF.

The chain carries TRBV7-9 and TRBJ1-1; D not resolved. Trimming took 2 bases from V and 7 from J, leaving 8 bases between them. The CDR3 is made up of 12 amino acids. Looked up from germline, CDR1 is SEHNR and CDR2 is FQNEAQ (reference sequence). The CDR3 bases are TGTGCCAGCAGCTTAAATCAAATTGAAGCTTTCTTT. It specifies CASSLNQIEAFF.

The V gene is TRBV27, the J gene TRBJ2-7; D unclear. The CDR3 extends over 18 amino acids. Between the trimmed V and J ends, which lost 0 bases and 0 bases, there was a span of 18 bases. CDR1 and CDR2 from the germline V gene are MNHEY and SMNVEV (reference sequence). The CDR3 is CASSLSLPLAAYSYEQYF. Here the CDR3 DNA reads TGTGCCAGCAGTTTATCGCTCCCTCTTGCTGCGTACTCCTACGAGCAGTACTTC.

This clone is classed as large. This sample includes further DNA sequences coding for the same CDR3. The genes are TRBV4-3 and TRBJ1-2; 8 bases match TRBD1. V trimming: 1 base; J trimming: 2 bases; junction bases outside the gene matches: 3. Germline lookup yields CDR1 LGHNA and CDR2 YSLEER. The CDR3 is 15 amino acids. The CDR3 nucleotides read TGCGCCAGCAGCCAAGGGACAGGGTCCAACTATGGCTACACCTTC. Protein sequence: CASSQGTGSNYGYTF.

This chain joins TRBV4-3 and TRBJ1-2; D remains unclear. With 3 bases removed from V and 6 bases from J, the gap between germline ends came to 11 bases. The CDR3 runs 13 residues. Germline V lookup: CDR1 LGHNA, CDR2 YSLEER. CDR3 amino acids: CASSQDGINGYTF. CDR3 coding DNA: TGCGCCAGCAGCCAGGACGGTATTAATGGCTACACCTTC.

The chain recombines TRBV5-6 with TRBJ1-5; maybe TRBD1 (5 bases). This CDR3 has 15 residues. Between the trimmed V and J ends, which lost 0 bases and 7 bases, there was a span of 14 bases. Per the germline V gene, CDR1 is SGHDT and CDR2 is YYEEEE. The CDR3, as DNA: TGTGCCAGCAGCTTGGCGCATGTGGGGCACCAGCCCCAGCATTTT. Translating it yields CASSLAHVGHQPQHF.

The V gene is TRBV7-3, the J gene TRBJ1-1, with 8 positions matching TRBD1. There are 14 residues in the CDR3. In germline, CDR1 is SGHTA, CDR2 FQGTGA. J was trimmed by 2 bases and V by 4 bases; bases with no gene match: 3. CDR3 amino acids: CASSSGGGNTEAFF. For the CDR3, the DNA is TGTGCCAGCAGCTCAGGGGGCGGAAACACTGAAGCTTTCTTT.

This clone was observed a single time. This chain connects TRBV6-1 to TRBJ2-7; D gene uncertain. Germline lookup yields CDR1 MNHNS and CDR2 SASEGT. V dropped 1 base and J dropped 2 bases, with 9 bases sitting between them. This CDR3 has 14 amino acids. CDR3 sequence reads: CASSEVAEAYEQYF. CDR3 bases: TGTGCCAGCAGTGAAGTGGCCGAAGCCTACGAGCAGTACTTC.

The rearrangement uses TRBV27 and TRBJ2-3, with D perhaps TRBD2 (5 bases). The CDR3 consists of 14 residues. The V end lost 5 bases, the J end lost 1 base, and 10 bases lay between the germline ends. The germline CDR1 and CDR2 sequences are MNHEY and SMNVEV (reference sequence). CDR3 sequence: CASSPWTGTDTQYF. CDR3 in DNA: TGTGCCAGCAGTCCATGGACTGGCACAGATACGCAGTATTTT.

The chain links TRBV7-6 to TRBJ2-1, with D perhaps matching TRBD2 (6 bases). The germline V gene encodes CDR1 SGHVS and CDR2 FNYEAQ. V was shortened by 6 bases and J by 7 bases, with 13 bases between the two germline ends. This CDR3 region has 13 residues. The CDR3 spells CASRGGAGNEQFF. The CDR3 DNA sequence: TGTGCCAGCAGGGGCGGGGCCGGGAATGAGCAGTTCTTC.

The V and J genes are TRBV5-1 and TRBJ1-1; 7 nucleotides match TRBD1. J gave up 1 base and V 2 bases, and 2 bases lay outside the gene matches. CDR1 is SGHRS and CDR2 is YFSETQ in the germline V gene. This CDR3 is built from 14 residues. CDR3 nucleotides: TGCGCCAGCAGCTTAAGGGGGCAGAACACTGAAGCTTTCTTT. It codes for CASSLRGQNTEAFF.

DNA of the CDR3: TGTGCCAGCTCACCCCTCCGGGACACCTCCAACGGAAATGGCTACACCTTC. Amino acids: CASSPLRDTSNGNGYTF. The chain has TRBV18 and TRBJ1-2; maybe TRBD1 (6 bases). This CDR3 is 17 amino acids long. V was shortened by 3 bases and J by 6 bases, with 23 bases between the two germline ends. CDR1 is KGHSH and CDR2 is LQKENI in the germline V gene.

This sequence joins TRBV7-8 and TRBJ2-2; the D is unclear. Germline loops: CDR1 SGHVS, CDR2 FQNEAQ. V gave up 5 bases and J gave up 1 base, with 8 bases separating them. The CDR3 contains 14 residues. The CDR3 nucleotides read TGTGCCAGCAGCCCAGCAGTGAACACCGGGGAGCTGTTTTTT. This translates into CASSPAVNTGELFF. The variable domain in full, completed from reference TRBV7-8 and TRBJ2-2, reads GAGVSQSPRYKVAKRGQDVALRCDPISGHVSLFWYQQALGQGPEFLTYFQNEAQLDKSGLPSDRFFAERPEGSVSTLKIQRTQQEDSAVYLCASSPAVNTGELFFGEGSRLTVL.

This chain uses TRBV12-5 with TRBJ2-1; perhaps TRBD2 as D (6 bases). The V end was cut by 3 bases, the J end by 5 bases, with 11 bases between. This CDR3 has 14 residues. Germline CDR1 LGHNT, CDR2 FRNRAP. The CDR3 sequence is CASGFGTLNNEQFF. CDR3 DNA: TGTGCTAGTGGTTTCGGGACTCTCAACAATGAGCAGTTCTTC.

This chain links TRBV28 with TRBJ1-1, with TRBD1 matching 7 bases. CDR1 is MDHEN, CDR2 SYDVKM, per germline. Unmatched junction bases numbered 6, after V lost 2 bases and J lost 6 bases. The CDR3 loop spans 14 amino acids. CDR3 protein: CASSLGHRGSEAFF. The CDR3 region has the DNA TGTGCCAGCAGTTTAGGCCACAGGGGATCTGAAGCTTTCTTT. Based on the CDR3 plus reference TRBV28 and TRBJ1-1, the full variable domain is DVKVTQSSRYLVKRTGEKVFLECVQDMDHENMFWYRQDPGLGLRLIYFSYDVKMKEKGDIPEGYSVSREKKERFSLILESASTNQTSMYLCASSLGHRGSEAFFGQGTRLTVV.

The rearrangement uses TRBV7-2 and TRBJ2-5, with a tentative D call TRBD2 (6 bases). Trimming took 4 bases from V and 3 from J, leaving 9 bases between them. The CDR3 loop spans 13 amino acids. Looked up from germline, CDR1 is SGHTA and CDR2 is FQGNSA. This CDR3 reads CASSWGTEETQYF. Here the CDR3 DNA reads TGTGCCAGCAGCTGGGGGACTGAAGAGACCCAGTACTTC. Filled out from reference TRBV7-2 and TRBJ2-5, the complete variable domain reads GAGVSQSPSNKVTEKGKDVELRCDPISGHTALYWYRQSLGQGLEFLIYFQGNSAPDKSGLPSDRFSAERTGGSVSTLTIQRTQQEDSAVYLCASSWGTEETQYFGPGTRLLVL.

This clone was detected once. The chain carries TRBV4-2 and TRBJ2-1; 9 nucleotides line up with TRBD2. Trimming took 0 bases from V and 0 from J; bases not matched to a gene: 0. The CDR3 totals 16 residues. The germline V gene encodes CDR1 LGHNA and CDR2 YNFKEQ. The CDR3, as DNA: TGTGCCAGCAGCCAAGATAGCGGGGGCTCCTACAATGAGCAGTTCTTC. Protein product: CASSQDSGGSYNEQFF.

The chain employs TRBV5-6 and TRBJ2-3, with 13 nucleotides matching TRBD2. Germline V CDR1 and CDR2: SGHDT, YYEEEE. Trimming cost V 4 bases and J 0 bases; bases outside gene matches: 8. The CDR3 sequence is 18 residues long. CDR3 sequence reads: CASSIGLAGVISTDTQYF. CDR3 nucleotide sequence: TGTGCCAGCAGCATAGGACTAGCGGGGGTCATTAGCACAGATACGCAGTATTTT.

The chain recombines TRBV30 with TRBJ2-3, with 8 bases aligning to TRBD2. This CDR3 comprises 14 residues. J lost 3 bases, V lost 2 bases, and 4 bases had no gene match. Germline values: CDR1 GTSNPN, CDR2 SVGIG (reference sequence). CDR3 coding DNA: TGTGCCTGGAGTTTGGCTAGCGGGACAGATACGCAGTATTTT. As protein: CAWSLASGTDTQYF.

As concerns this clone: This specimen includes other DNA sequences encoding the same CDR3. This rearrangement joins TRBV11-2 to TRBJ1-1; a weak D match, TRBD1 (6 bases). Between the trimmed V and J ends, which lost 0 bases and 5 bases, there was a span of 13 bases. The CDR3 sequence is 15 residues long. Germline loops: CDR1 SGHAT, CDR2 FQNNGV. CDR3 coding DNA: TGTGCCAGCAGCTTAGACAGGGGAGTGAGGACTGAAGCTTTCTTT. Its protein is CASSLDRGVRTEAFF.